This entry concerns a single T cell receptor beta chain. These data come from a study of radiotherapy plus CTLA-4 blockade in lung cancer. Sequencing used immunoSEQ multiplex PCR; TCRdb keeps in-frame clones, though not all of them. The table shows about 120,000 clones, with around 75% occurring only once. This CDR3 contains 15 residues. Germline values: CDR1 SGHAT, CDR2 FQNNGV. Trimming cost V 6 bases and J 5 bases; bases outside gene matches: 8. Sequenced here: peripheral blood, sampled from a patient treated with radiotherapy plus ipilimumab. V and J are TRBV11-2 and TRBJ2-1; 9 positions match TRBD2. The sequence came from a human donor with non-small cell lung cancer who had a partial response to radiotherapy plus ipilimumab. CDR3 DNA sequence: TGTGCCAGCAGTCGTAGCGGGAGAGAGAACAATGAGCAGTTCTTC. Its protein product is CASSRSGRENNEQFF.